This T cell receptor (beta chain) was identified in a study of CD8 T cells in Susac syndrome. General study points: Within Susac syndrome CD4+ T cell repertoires, clonal expansion was not evident. Individuals included in the TCR sequencing and HLA analysis were acknowledged by the study to be relatively few in number.

Reverse transcription used roughly 0.5 to 1 ug RNA and random hexamers. In TCRdb, the immunoSEQ multiplex PCR reads were re-called with MiXCR into one record per CDR3 protein. The table has roughly 200,000 distinct CDR3 sequences, about 94% seen once. Peripheral blood CD8+ and CD4+ T cells were profiled by TCR beta sequencing. With regard to this clonotype: Its specificity is unknown.

V was pared by 0 bases and J by 0 bases, with 5 bases of the junction left unmatched. The length of the CDR3 is 18 residues. Germline V gene sequence: CDR1 SGHRS, CDR2 YFSETQ. The material sequenced was CD4+ T cells from PBMCs. This TCR came from a human donor with Susac syndrome. This chain links TRBV5-1 with TRBJ2-3, with TRBD2 matching 12 bases. Here the CDR3 DNA reads TGCGCCAGCAGCTTGGTACTAGCGGGGGGCCTTAGCACAGATACGCAGTATTTT. Translated: CASSLVLAGGLSTDTQYF.